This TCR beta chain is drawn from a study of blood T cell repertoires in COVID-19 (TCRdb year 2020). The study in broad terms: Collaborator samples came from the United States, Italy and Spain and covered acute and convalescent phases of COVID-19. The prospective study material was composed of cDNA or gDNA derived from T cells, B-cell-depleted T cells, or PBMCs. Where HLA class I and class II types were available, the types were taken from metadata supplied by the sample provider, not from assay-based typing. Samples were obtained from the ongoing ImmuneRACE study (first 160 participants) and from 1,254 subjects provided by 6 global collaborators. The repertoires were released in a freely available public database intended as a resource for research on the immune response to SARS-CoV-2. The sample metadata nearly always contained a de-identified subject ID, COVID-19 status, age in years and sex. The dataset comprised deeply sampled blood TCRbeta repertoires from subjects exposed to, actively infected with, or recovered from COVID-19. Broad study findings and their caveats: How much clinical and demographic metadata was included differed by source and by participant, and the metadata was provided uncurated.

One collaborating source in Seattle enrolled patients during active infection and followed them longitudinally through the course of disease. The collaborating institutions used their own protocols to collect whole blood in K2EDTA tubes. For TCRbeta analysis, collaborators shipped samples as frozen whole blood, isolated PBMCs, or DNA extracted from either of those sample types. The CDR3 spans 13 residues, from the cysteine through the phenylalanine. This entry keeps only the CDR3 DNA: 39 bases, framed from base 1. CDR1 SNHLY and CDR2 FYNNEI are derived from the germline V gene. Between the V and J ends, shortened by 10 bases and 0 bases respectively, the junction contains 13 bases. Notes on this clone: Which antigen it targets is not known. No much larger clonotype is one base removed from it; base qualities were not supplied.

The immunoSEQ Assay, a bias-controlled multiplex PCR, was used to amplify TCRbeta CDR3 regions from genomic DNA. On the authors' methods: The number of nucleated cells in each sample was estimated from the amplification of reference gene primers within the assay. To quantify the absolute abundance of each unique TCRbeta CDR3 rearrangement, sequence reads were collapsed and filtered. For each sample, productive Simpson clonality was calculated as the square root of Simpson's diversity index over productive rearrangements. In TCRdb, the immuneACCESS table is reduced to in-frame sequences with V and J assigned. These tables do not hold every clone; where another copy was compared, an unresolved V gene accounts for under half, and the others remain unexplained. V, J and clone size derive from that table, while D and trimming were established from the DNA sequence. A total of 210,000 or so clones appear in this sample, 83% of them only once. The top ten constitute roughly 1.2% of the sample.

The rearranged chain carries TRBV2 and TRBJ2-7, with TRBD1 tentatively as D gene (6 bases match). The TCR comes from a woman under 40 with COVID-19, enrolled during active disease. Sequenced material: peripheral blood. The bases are TGTGCCAACCGGGACACCAACTCCTACGAGCAGTACTTC. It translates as CANRDTNSYEQYF. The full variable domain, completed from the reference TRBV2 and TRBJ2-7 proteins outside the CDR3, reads EPEVTQTPSHQVTQMGQEVILRCVPISNHLYFYWYRQILGQKVEFLVSFYNNEISEKSEIFDDQFSVERPDGSNFTLKIRSTKLEDSAMYFCANRDTNSYEQYFGPGTRLTVT.